This T cell receptor beta chain was found in a study of blood T cell repertoires in COVID-19. Background on the study: Specimens from acute and convalescent COVID-19 originated in the United States, Italy and Spain. Nucleic acid was either cDNA or gDNA, and it came from T cells, B-cell-depleted T cells, or PBMCs.

Authors' analysis steps: Nucleated cell counts were estimated from reference gene primer amplification. Clones were read by immunoSEQ multiplex PCR, and TCRdb kept only the in-frame ones, dropping some. The V and J calls and clone size are taken from that table; D and trimming were inferred from the DNA. The sample lists some 230,000 clones; approximately 83% were seen once. The germline V gene encodes CDR1 SNHLY and CDR2 FYNNEI. The CDR3 has 14 amino acids. Unmatched junction bases numbered 8, after V lost 7 bases and J lost 7 bases. The chain has TRBV2 and TRBJ2-7; 12 nucleotides align to TRBD1. The TCR comes from a woman aged 30 to 39 who had recovered from COVID-19. Sample: peripheral blood. The CDR3 here is CASKGDRGRLEQYF. The CDR3, as DNA: TGTGCCAGCAAAGGGGACAGGGGGCGCCTTGAGCAGTACTTC.